This TCR beta chain was retrieved from a study of CXCR3-negative and CXCR3-positive naive CD8 T cells (dated by TCRdb to the late 2010s). Study-wide context: In total, roughly 150 million TRB reads were obtained, or roughly 1.5 +/- 0.3 million reads per library. Diversity and physicochemical repertoire analyses covered some eleven donors pooled from two independent experiments. TRBV-TRBJ cluster analysis included naive subsets from five or six donors and memory cells from 3 donors.

Regarding this clonotype: Which antigen it targets is not known.

Sequencer: NextSeq 550. The Human TCR Profiling Kit (MiLaboratory) was used to prepare UMI-labeled 5' RACE TRB cDNA libraries. The full amount of extracted RNA was used for cDNA synthesis, and the full amount of resulting cDNA was used for PCR amplification. Libraries were prepared in parallel with an identical number of PCR cycles. In the authors' own workflow: MIGEC and MiXCR extracted about 53,000 +/- 10,000 unique UMI-labeled TRB cDNA molecules per library, requiring at least two reads per UMI. On average, 40,000 +/- 10,000 functional in-frame TRB CDR3 nucleotide clonotypes lacking stop codons were found per library. After downsampling to 5000 UMI-labeled TRB molecules per sample, diversity metrics, including normalized Shannon-Wiener and Chao1, were computed in VDJtools. For the central five CDR3 residues, VDJtools calculated physicochemical properties weighted by clonotype size, namely interaction energy, strength, volume and Kidera factor 4. TCRdb reprocessed the raw reads; every CDR3 protein sequence is a single record, and DNA is not supplied. The V and J calls here are based on TCRdb, not the publication. This sample's clone table shows over 70,000 distinct CDR3 sequences. The ten largest make up almost 0.55% of the sample.

The germline V gene (reference sequence) yields LNHNV for CDR1 and YYDKDF for CDR2. From the cysteine through the phenylalanine, the CDR3 covers 13 amino acids. DNA was not recorded. Each CD8+ T cell subset was flow-sorted in triplicate, with fewer than 350,000 cells per subset placed directly into RLT lysis buffer. To exclude memory contaminants, naive CD8+ T cells were stringently defined as CD45RO-CCR7+CD27+CD95-. Peripheral blood mononuclear cells were isolated from buffy coats by standard density gradient centrifugation. A FACSAria III was used to flow-sort naive CXCR3-negative and CXCR3-positive CD8+ T cells. Total RNA was extracted from sorted cells with an RNeasy Mini Kit. The paper's findings and limits, for the study overall: Both naive subsets had comparably high repertoire diversity, while memory CD8+ T cells had much lower repertoire diversity. Because surface CD5, which has been linked to self-reactivity in mice, was comparable between naive subsets, TCR interaction strength was also inferred from TRB CDR3 physicochemical properties. Because CXCR3 expression was partially decreased after cryopreservation, freshly isolated PBMCs were used for most assays. Similar TRBV-TRBJ usage was shown by naive CXCR3-negative and CXCR3-positive cells from the same donor, whereas distinct patterns were shown by memory cells. TRB CDR3s from CXCR3-positive naive cells showed higher hydrophobicity (lower Kidera factor 4), lower energy, and higher strength and volume indices than CXCR3-negative naive cells.

The receptor chain draws on TRBV15 and TRBJ2-1; no DNA is available, so the TRBD1 call from TCRdb remains unchecked. The receptor's source is a human donor in good health. Some clones in this sample may be carry-over from other donors' samples. Sequencing input: naive CXCR3+ CD8+ T cells from blood. The sample's cell subset or site label, decoded: CD45RO-CCR7+CD27+CD95- naive CD8+ T cells expressing CXCR3 (TNR3+). The CDR3 amino acid sequence is: CATSRRTGFEQFF. Outside the CDR3, residues come from the reference TRBV15 and TRBJ2-1 proteins, so the full variable domain is: DAMVIQNPRYQVTQFGKPVTLSCSQTLNHNVMYWYQQKSSQAPKLLFHYYDKDFNNEADTPDNFQSRRPNTSFCFLDIRSPGLGDTAMYLCATSRRTGFEQFFGPGTRLTVL.